This TCR beta chain originates from a study of blood T cell repertoires in COVID-19. Study-level background: Whether acute or convalescent, the COVID-19 samples came from the United States, Italy and Spain. The cDNA or gDNA used as material had been derived from T cells, B-cell-depleted T cells, or PBMCs.

Original data processing: The assay estimated nucleated cells by amplifying reference gene primers. The data were produced by immunoSEQ multiplex PCR, yet TCRdb's version contains in-frame clones alone and is incomplete. That table furnishes V, J and clone size, whereas the DNA furnished D and trimming. The repertoire holds fewer than 250,000 clones, with about 88% as singletons. Germline lookup yields CDR1 MNHEY and CDR2 SVGAGI. The CDR3 contains 13 residues. Germline trimming cut 6 bases from V and 3 bases from J; bases unmatched to any gene: 4. Sample: peripheral blood. The receptor's source is a man in his forties with acute or convalescent COVID-19. This chain links TRBV6-5 with TRBJ1-2; 7 bases match TRBD1. The CDR3 coding sequence is TGTGCCAGCAGGGGGACAGCGTACTATGGCTACACCTTC. It translates to CASRGTAYYGYTF.